This T cell receptor (beta chain) comes out of a study of radiotherapy plus CTLA-4 blockade in lung cancer (dated by TCRdb to the late 2010s). General notes on the study: Among enrolled patients, 18% had an objective response and 30% to 40% reached disease control. Results the study describes overall, beyond this receptor: The strongest predictors of response, as reported, were early dynamic changes in blood T cell clones along with a rise in serum interferon-beta after radiation. After treatment with radiotherapy and ipilimumab, TCR clones that originated in tumors expanded in peripheral blood.

Receptors were amplified or captured by the immunoSEQ multiplex PCR assay. TCRdb holds this immuneACCESS table with in-frame rearrangements only. Some clones are missing; in checked studies, unresolved V genes explain under half, and the rest has no known cause. This sample holds approximately 69,000 clones; around 80% were observed only once. About 6.6% of the sample is held by the ten biggest clonotypes. In the case of this clone: This clone's antigen is unknown. Base quality data are lacking; no much larger clone is found one base away.

In this study, focal radiation therapy paired with CTLA-4 blockade (ipilimumab) was tested in patients who had chemo-refractory metastatic non-small-cell lung cancer. CDR3 length: 15 amino acids, cysteine to phenylalanine. The read is trimmed to its CDR3 DNA, 45 bases read in frame from base 1. Deletion took 1 base off V and 4 bases off J, with a span of 11 bases between the germline ends. CDR1 and CDR2 are drawn from the germline V gene: SGHAT, FQNNGV. The sequence links TRBV11-2 to TRBJ2-1; a tentative D call is TRBD1 (5 bases match). The sequencing here drew on peripheral blood, taken from a patient treated with radiotherapy plus ipilimumab. The TCR was taken from a human donor with non-small cell lung cancer who had a complete response to radiotherapy plus ipilimumab. Read as DNA, the sequence is TGTGCCAGCAGCTTAGGAACAGGACCTTACAATGAGCAGTTCTTC. The resulting protein is CASSLGTGPYNEQFF.